The 21 T cell receptor beta chains below all came from one sample that was sequenced in a study of cytomegalovirus exposure and HLA in healthy donors. The study ran its PCR with 60 Vbeta and 13 Jbeta primers. Clones were sequenced by immunoSEQ multiplex PCR, and TCRdb holds only the in-frame ones, with some missing. The data hold 100,000 to 150,000 clones, with around 78% observed a single time. Material: PBMCs. The receptor source for this set is a man aged 18 to 29 in good health and CMV-seropositive.

The genes are TRBV6-1 and TRBJ1-1; TRBD1 aligns across 9 bases. CDR3 length equals 16 residues. CDR1 and CDR2 from the germline V gene are MNHNS and SASEGT. V lost 4 bases, J lost 3 bases, and 9 bases stayed unmatched. The CDR3 DNA is TGTGCCAGCAGTGGTACAGGGGGCGCAAGGGACACTGAAGCTTTCTTT. Its translation: CASSGTGGARDTEAFF.

V gene TRBV7-9 combines with J gene TRBJ1-4, with 8 bases fitting TRBD1. J was trimmed by 1 base and V by 4 bases; bases with no gene match: 5. Germline CDR1 reads SEHNR; CDR2 reads FQNEAQ (reference sequence). The CDR3 sequence is 16 residues long. The CDR3 region is CASSSPDRGTNEKLFF. CDR3 bases: TGTGCCAGCAGCTCACCAGACAGGGGAACTAATGAAAAACTGTTTTTT.

The chain couples TRBV7-2 to TRBJ1-1; weak D call: TRBD1 (5 bases). With 4 bases removed from V and 1 base from J, the gap between germline ends came to 10 bases. The CDR3 length is 14 residues. In germline, CDR1 is SGHTA, CDR2 FQGNSA. The CDR3 nucleotides are TGTGCCAGCAGCTCGGGACTGACGAACACTGAAGCTTTCTTT. Residues: CASSSGLTNTEAFF.

The rearrangement uses TRBV7-9 and TRBJ2-1, with 11 bases fitting TRBD2. Germline V CDR1 and CDR2: SEHNR, FQNEAQ (reference sequence). This CDR3 is built from 16 residues. V lost 5 bases to trimming and J lost 5 bases; unmatched junction nucleotides: 8. CDR3 amino acids: CASSPSGGTQHNEQFF. The CDR3 DNA reads as TGTGCCAGCAGCCCTAGCGGGGGGACACAACACAATGAGCAGTTCTTC.

This clone has more than one count but fewer than ten. The CDR3: CASSLFKGQSEGPQHF. CDR3 DNA: TGTGCCAGCAGCTTATTTAAGGGACAGTCTGAGGGGCCCCAGCATTTT. V usage is TRBV7-9 and J usage is TRBJ1-5; 7 nucleotides align to TRBD1. V lost 2 bases, J lost 9 bases, and 13 bases stayed unmatched. Germline CDR1 is SEHNR and CDR2 is FQNEAQ (reference sequence). There are 16 residues in the CDR3.

V gene TRBV4-1 combines with J gene TRBJ1-5; the D gene is possibly TRBD1 (6 bases). The CDR3 consists of 16 residues. V lost 4 bases and J lost 4, with 17 bases in between. Germline-derived CDR1 and CDR2 are MGHRA and YSYEKL. The DNA for the CDR3 is TGCGCCAGCAGCCCTGAACAGGGTTGGATGAATCAGCCCCAGCATTTT. It is translated as CASSPEQGWMNQPQHF.

Only a few counts were recorded for this clone. This chain uses TRBV6-5 with TRBJ2-7; the D gene is possibly TRBD2 (6 bases). Trimming took 7 bases from V and 7 from J, leaving 11 bases between them. Per germline, CDR1 MNHEY and CDR2 SVGAGI. The CDR3 length is 11 residues. The CDR3 region has the DNA TGTGCCAGCACCAACGGGGGTGAGCAGTACTTC. It yields the protein CASTNGGEQYF.

This chain links TRBV6-5 with TRBJ2-3; 8 nucleotides match TRBD2. Germline CDR1 and CDR2: MNHEY and SVGAGI. The junction had 6 bases not matched to a gene; V was cut back by 0 bases and J by 4 bases. The CDR3 has 16 residues. The CDR3 spells CASSYSGTSGADTQYF. CDR3 sequence (DNA): TGTGCCAGCAGTTACTCCGGGACTAGTGGGGCAGATACGCAGTATTTT.

This chain joins TRBV5-6 and TRBJ2-5; D is undetermined. This CDR3 has 14 residues. V lost 0 bases and J 6 bases, leaving 12 bases between the germline ends. Germline V lookup: CDR1 SGHDT, CDR2 YYEEEE. The CDR3 DNA reads TGTGCCAGCAGCTTGGTAGGCCAGACAAAGACCCAGTACTTC. It is translated as CASSLVGQTKTQYF.

The genes are TRBV4-1 and TRBJ2-7, with D perhaps TRBD2 (5 bases). CDR1 MGHRA and CDR2 YSYEKL come from the germline V gene. The CDR3 spans 18 residues. Trimming took 0 bases from V and 0 from J, leaving 18 bases between them. The CDR3 DNA sequence: TGCGCCAGCAGCCAAGATCCCATTGGGGAGATAATCTCCTACGAGCAGTACTTC. This translates into CASSQDPIGEIISYEQYF.

The genes are TRBV9 and TRBJ1-1, with 8 positions matching TRBD1. V gave up 3 bases and J gave up 1 base; unmatched junction bases: 5. From germline, CDR1 is SGDLS and CDR2 YYNGEE. This CDR3 region has 15 residues. The CDR3 sequence: CASSAGQGWNTEAFF. The CDR3 nucleotides are TGTGCCAGCAGCGCCGGACAGGGATGGAACACTGAAGCTTTCTTT. The whole variable domain, filled in from reference TRBV9 and TRBJ1-1, reads DSGVTQTPKHLITATGQRVTLRCSPRSGDLSVYWYQQSLDQGLQFLIQYYNGEERAKGNILERFSAQQFPDLHSELNLSSLELGDSALYFCASSAGQGWNTEAFFGQGTRLTVV.

The chain employs TRBV27 and TRBJ2-7; D ambiguous. Deletions cut 6 bases from V and 5 bases from J, with 17 bases between. Looked up from germline, CDR1 is MNHEY and CDR2 is SMNVEV (reference sequence). CDR3 length: 14 residues. In DNA form, the CDR3 reads TGTGCCAGCAGATTTATCACGTTAGAGGACGAGCAGTACTTC. Translated, it gives CASRFITLEDEQYF.

The chain links TRBV9 to TRBJ1-2, with a possible D match to TRBD1 (6 bases). This CDR3 has 16 amino acids. The V gene's germline CDR1 is SGDLS and CDR2 YYNGEE. V dropped 4 bases and J dropped 4 bases, with 20 bases sitting between them. CDR3 sequence reads: CASSTARTANSYGYTF. Here the CDR3 DNA reads TGTGCCAGCAGCACAGCCCGGACAGCGAACAGCTATGGCTACACCTTC.

This rearrangement joins TRBV7-8 to TRBJ1-2, with 7 bases that match TRBD1. The V gene's germline CDR1 is SGHVS and CDR2 FQNEAQ. The CDR3 extends over 13 amino acids. The junction had 5 bases not matched to a gene; V was cut back by 5 bases and J by 5 bases. As DNA, the CDR3 is TGTGCCAGCAGCCCTGGACAGGATTATGGCTACACCTTC. It codes for CASSPGQDYGYTF. The whole variable domain, filled in from reference TRBV7-8 and TRBJ1-2, reads GAGVSQSPRYKVAKRGQDVALRCDPISGHVSLFWYQQALGQGPEFLTYFQNEAQLDKSGLPSDRFFAERPEGSVSTLKIQRTQQEDSAVYLCASSPGQDYGYTFGSGTRLTVV.

The rearrangement joins TRBV7-8 to TRBJ1-6; 8 nucleotides match TRBD1. CDR3 length: 14 amino acids. V lost 4 bases to trimming and J lost 13 bases; unmatched junction nucleotides: 9. The germline gives CDR1 SGHVS, CDR2 FQNEAQ. This CDR3 is CASSSRDRFAPLHF. The CDR3 DNA reads TGTGCCAGCAGCTCCCGGGACAGGTTCGCGCCCCTCCACTTT. Full variable domain (missing parts from reference TRBV7-8 and TRBJ1-6): GAGVSQSPRYKVAKRGQDVALRCDPISGHVSLFWYQQALGQGPEFLTYFQNEAQLDKSGLPSDRFFAERPEGSVSTLKIQRTQQEDSAVYLCASSSRDRFAPLHFGNGTRLTVT.

V gene TRBV29-1 combines with J gene TRBJ1-1; 9 bases agree with TRBD1. The germline V gene encodes CDR1 SQVTM and CDR2 ANQGSEA. The V gene end was trimmed by 2 bases and the J gene end by 5 bases; junction bases not matched to a gene: 9. This CDR3 has 15 amino acids. This chain's CDR3 is CSVEPRDRAWTEAFF. The CDR3 DNA follows: TGCAGCGTTGAACCCCGGGACAGGGCTTGGACTGAAGCTTTCTTT.

The genes are TRBV10-3 and TRBJ2-6; TRBD1 matches 7 bases. Germline V gives CDR1 ENHRY, CDR2 SYGVKD. CDR3 length equals 14 residues. The V and J ends lost 10 bases and 0 bases, in that order; junction bases with no gene match: 3. The CDR3 reads CATQGVSGANVLTF. CDR3 nucleotide sequence: TGTGCCACCCAGGGGGTCTCTGGGGCCAACGTCCTGACTTTC.

The chain is built from TRBV2 and TRBJ1-1; 8 nucleotides line up with TRBD1. Germline V gives CDR1 SNHLY, CDR2 FYNNEI. V lost 5 bases and J lost 0; bases outside the gene matches: 2. This CDR3 contains 14 residues. The CDR3 loop reads CASSWGQVNTEAFF. CDR3 DNA: TGTGCCAGCAGTTGGGGACAGGTGAACACTGAAGCTTTCTTT. Supplemented by reference TRBV2 and TRBJ1-1, the full variable domain reads EPEVTQTPSHQVTQMGQEVILRCVPISNHLYFYWYRQILGQKVEFLVSFYNNEISEKSEIFDDQFSVERPDGSNFTLKIRSTKLEDSAMYFCASSWGQVNTEAFFGQGTRLTVV.

The chain couples TRBV10-1 to TRBJ2-5; TRBD2 matches at 8 bases. The CDR3 loop spans 14 amino acids. The V and J ends lost 0 bases and 5 bases, in that order; junction bases with no gene match: 2. From germline, CDR1 is WNHNN and CDR2 SYGVQD (reference sequence). DNA of the CDR3: TGCGCCAGCAGTGAGTCCGGGGGGGCCGAGACCCAGTACTTC. This sequence encodes CASSESGGAETQYF.

V gene TRBV2 combines with J gene TRBJ2-7; D is perhaps TRBD2 (6 bases). In germline, CDR1 is SNHLY, CDR2 FYNNEI. Trimming cost V 3 bases and J 11 bases, with 14 bases left between them. The CDR3 loop spans 12 amino acids. Written as DNA, the CDR3 is TGTGCCAGCAGTGATTTACTAGCCAGAGAGTACTTC. This gives the protein CASSDLLAREYF.

This clone has only one observation. The chain recombines TRBV5-1 with TRBJ2-7, with 8 bases fitting TRBD1. The germline V gene has CDR1 SGHRS and CDR2 YFSETQ. This CDR3 has 14 residues. The junction had 6 bases not matched to a gene; V was cut back by 4 bases and J by 3 bases. CDR3 protein: CASSETGADYEQYF. Here the CDR3 DNA reads TGCGCCAGCAGCGAGACAGGGGCAGACTACGAGCAGTACTTC. The variable domain in full, with the rest retrieved from reference TRBV5-1 and TRBJ2-7, is KAGVTQTPRYLIKTRGQQVTLSCSPISGHRSVSWYQQTPGQGLQFLFEYFSETQRNKGNFPGRFSGRQFSNSRSEMNVSTLELGDSALYLCASSETGADYEQYFGPGTRLTVT.